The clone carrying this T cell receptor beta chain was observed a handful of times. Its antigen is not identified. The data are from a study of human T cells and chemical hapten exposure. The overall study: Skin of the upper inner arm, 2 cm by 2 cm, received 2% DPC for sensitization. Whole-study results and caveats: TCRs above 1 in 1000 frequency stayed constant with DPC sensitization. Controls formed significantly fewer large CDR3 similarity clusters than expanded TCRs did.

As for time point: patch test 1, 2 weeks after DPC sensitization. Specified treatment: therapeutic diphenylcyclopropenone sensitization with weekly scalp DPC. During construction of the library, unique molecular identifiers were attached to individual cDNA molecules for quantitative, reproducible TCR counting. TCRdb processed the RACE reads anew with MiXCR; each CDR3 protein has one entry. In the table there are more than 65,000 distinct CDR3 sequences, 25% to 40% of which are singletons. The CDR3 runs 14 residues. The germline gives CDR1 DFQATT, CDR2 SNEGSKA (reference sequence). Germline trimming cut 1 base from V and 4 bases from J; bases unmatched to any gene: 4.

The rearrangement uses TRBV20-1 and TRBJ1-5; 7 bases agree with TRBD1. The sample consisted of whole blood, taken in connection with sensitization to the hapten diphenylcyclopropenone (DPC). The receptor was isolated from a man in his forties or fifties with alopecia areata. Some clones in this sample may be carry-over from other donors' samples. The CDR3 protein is CSARGGQPNQPQHF. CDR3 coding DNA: TGCAGTGCTAGAGGGGGACAGCCTAATCAGCCCCAGCATTTT.